One sample yielded the 4 T cell receptor beta chains listed below, sequenced in a study of immune evolution from preneoplasia to lung adenocarcinoma. Libraries were prepared by immunoSEQ multiplex PCR; TCRdb keeps only in-frame clonotypes and omits some of them. This repertoire shows 5,000 to 6,000 clones, around 82% found once; its top ten account for around 9.6%. Sequencing input: FFPE normal lung tissue adjacent to the tumor. All receptors derive from a person aged 50-75 years with lung adenocarcinoma.

The genes are TRBV5-1 and TRBJ1-2, with 7 bases fitting TRBD1. Germline V gene data show CDR1 as SGHRS and CDR2 as YFSETQ. Unmatched junction bases numbered 12, after V lost 6 bases and J lost 7 bases. The CDR3 has 14 residues. The CDR3 nucleotides read TGCGCCAGCACCGCGGGACAGTCATTTGGTGGCTACACCTTC. Its protein is CASTAGQSFGGYTF.

This sequence joins TRBV6-5 and TRBJ1-1, with a weak D call TRBD1 (5 bases). Per the germline V gene, CDR1 is MNHEY and CDR2 is SVGAGI. The germline V and J ends were trimmed by 5 bases and 4 bases, with 17 bases remaining between them. The length of the CDR3 is 15 residues. The CDR3 sequence: CASSPSRGGGTEAFF. CDR3 in DNA: TGTGCCAGCAGTCCCTCCCGGGGGGGAGGCACTGAAGCTTTCTTT.

This clone turned up a few times. The chain uses TRBV4-2 and TRBJ1-3; 9 positions match TRBD1. Germline V lookup: CDR1 LGHNA, CDR2 YNFKEQ. CDR3 size: 16 residues. V was clipped by 2 bases and J by 4 bases; unmatched bases: 6. The CDR3 DNA sequence: TGTGCCAGCAGCCAACACAACAGGGGGCAAGGAAACACCATATATTTT. This gives the protein CASSQHNRGQGNTIYF.

The chain combines TRBV28 with TRBJ2-5; D is undetermined. Trimming pared 1 base from V and 1 base from J, leaving 7 bases between. The germline gives CDR1 MDHEN, CDR2 SYDVKM. There are 14 residues in the CDR3. The CDR3 DNA reads TGTGCCAGCAGTTTATCCCAGATCCAAGAGACCCAGTACTTC. This codes for CASSLSQIQETQYF.